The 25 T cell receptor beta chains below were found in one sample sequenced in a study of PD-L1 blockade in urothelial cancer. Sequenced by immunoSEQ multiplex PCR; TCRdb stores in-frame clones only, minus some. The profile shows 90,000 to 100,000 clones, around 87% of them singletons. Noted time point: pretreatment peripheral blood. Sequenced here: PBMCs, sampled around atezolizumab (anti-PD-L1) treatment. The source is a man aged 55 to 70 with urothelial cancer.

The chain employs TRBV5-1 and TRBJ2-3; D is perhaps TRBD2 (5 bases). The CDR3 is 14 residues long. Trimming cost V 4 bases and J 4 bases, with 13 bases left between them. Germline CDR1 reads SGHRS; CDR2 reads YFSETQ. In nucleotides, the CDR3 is TGCGCCAGCAGCATTAGCCTAGCAGCAGATACGCAGTATTTT. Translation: CASSISLAADTQYF.

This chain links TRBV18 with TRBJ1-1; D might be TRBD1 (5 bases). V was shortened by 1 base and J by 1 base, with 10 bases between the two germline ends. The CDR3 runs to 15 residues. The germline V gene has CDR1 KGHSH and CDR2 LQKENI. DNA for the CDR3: TGTGCCAGCTCACCACTCCCCGGGGGGAACACTGAAGCTTTCTTT. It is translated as CASSPLPGGNTEAFF.

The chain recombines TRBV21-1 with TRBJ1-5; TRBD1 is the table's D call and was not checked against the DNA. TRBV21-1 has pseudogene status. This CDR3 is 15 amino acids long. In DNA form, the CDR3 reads TGTGCCAGCATGTGGCTGGACAGGACTAATCAGCCCCAGCATTTT. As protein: CASMWLDRTNQPQHF.

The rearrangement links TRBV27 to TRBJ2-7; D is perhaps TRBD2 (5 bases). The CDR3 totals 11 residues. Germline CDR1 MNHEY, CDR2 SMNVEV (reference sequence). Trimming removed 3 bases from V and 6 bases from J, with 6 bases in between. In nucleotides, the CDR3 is TGTGCCAGCAGTTTCGGGGTCGAGCAGTACTTC. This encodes CASSFGVEQYF.

As DNA, the CDR3 is TGTGCCAGCTCACCACAGGAGGGATCGGCCCAGCATTTT. Translating gives CASSPQEGSAQHF. The chain carries TRBV18 and TRBJ1-5; D remains unclear. The CDR3 has 13 residues. Germline CDR1 KGHSH, CDR2 LQKENI. The V end lost 1 base, the J end lost 11 bases, and 12 bases lay between the germline ends.

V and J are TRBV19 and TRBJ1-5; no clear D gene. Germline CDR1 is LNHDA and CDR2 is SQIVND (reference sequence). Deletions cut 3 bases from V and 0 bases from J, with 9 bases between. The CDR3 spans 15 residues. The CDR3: CASSMKAYSNQPQHF. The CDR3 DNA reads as TGTGCCAGTAGTATGAAAGCTTATAGCAATCAGCCCCAGCATTTT.

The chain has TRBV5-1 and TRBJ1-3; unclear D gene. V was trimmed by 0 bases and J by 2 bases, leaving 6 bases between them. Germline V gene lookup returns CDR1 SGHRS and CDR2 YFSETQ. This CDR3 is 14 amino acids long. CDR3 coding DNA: TGCGCCAGCAGCTTGGGCCAGACTGGAAACACCATATATTTT. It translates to CASSLGQTGNTIYF. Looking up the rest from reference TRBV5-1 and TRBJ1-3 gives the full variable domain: KAGVTQTPRYLIKTRGQQVTLSCSPISGHRSVSWYQQTPGQGLQFLFEYFSETQRNKGNFPGRFSGRQFSNSRSEMNVSTLELGDSALYLCASSLGQTGNTIYFGEGSWLTVV.

For the CDR3, the DNA is TGTGCCACCAGCAGAGGACAGGGGAGTCTGAACACTGAAGCTTTCTTT. It is translated as CATSRGQGSLNTEAFF. The V and J genes are TRBV15 and TRBJ1-1, with 8 bases identical to TRBD1. V was clipped by 1 base and J by 0 bases; unmatched bases: 4. The CDR3 consists of 16 residues. Germline CDR1 reads LNHNV; CDR2 reads YYDKDF (reference sequence).

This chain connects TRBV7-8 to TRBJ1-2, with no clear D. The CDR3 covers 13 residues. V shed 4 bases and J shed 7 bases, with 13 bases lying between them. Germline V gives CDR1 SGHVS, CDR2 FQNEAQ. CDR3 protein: CASSSLILSGYTF. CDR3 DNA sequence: TGTGCCAGCAGCTCCTTGATCTTGAGTGGCTACACCTTC.

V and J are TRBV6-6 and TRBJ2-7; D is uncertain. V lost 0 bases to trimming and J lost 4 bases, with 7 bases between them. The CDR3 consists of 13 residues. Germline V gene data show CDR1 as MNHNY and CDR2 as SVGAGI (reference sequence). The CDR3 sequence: CASSYSLEYEQYF. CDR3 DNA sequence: TGTGCCAGCAGTTACTCTCTAGAATACGAGCAGTACTTC.

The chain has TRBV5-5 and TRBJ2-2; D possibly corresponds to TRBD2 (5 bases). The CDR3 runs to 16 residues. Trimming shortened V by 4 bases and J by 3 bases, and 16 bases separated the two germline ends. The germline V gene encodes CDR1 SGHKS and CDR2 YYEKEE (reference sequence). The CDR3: CASSRTRVLDTGELFF. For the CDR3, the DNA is TGTGCCAGCAGCCGAACGAGGGTTCTGGACACCGGGGAGCTGTTTTTT.

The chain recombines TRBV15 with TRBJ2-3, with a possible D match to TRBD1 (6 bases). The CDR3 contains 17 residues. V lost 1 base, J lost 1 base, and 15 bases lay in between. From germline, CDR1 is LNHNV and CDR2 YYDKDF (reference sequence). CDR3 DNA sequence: TGTGCCACCAGCAGAGTACAAGGACAGAGCCGCACAGATACGCAGTATTTT. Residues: CATSRVQGQSRTDTQYF.

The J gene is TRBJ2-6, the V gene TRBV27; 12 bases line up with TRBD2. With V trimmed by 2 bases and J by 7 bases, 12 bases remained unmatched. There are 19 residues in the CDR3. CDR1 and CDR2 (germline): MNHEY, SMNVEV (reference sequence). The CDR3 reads CASSLRPRLAGEGANVLTF. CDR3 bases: TGTGCCAGCAGTTTACGCCCCCGACTAGCGGGAGAAGGAGCCAACGTCCTGACTTTC.

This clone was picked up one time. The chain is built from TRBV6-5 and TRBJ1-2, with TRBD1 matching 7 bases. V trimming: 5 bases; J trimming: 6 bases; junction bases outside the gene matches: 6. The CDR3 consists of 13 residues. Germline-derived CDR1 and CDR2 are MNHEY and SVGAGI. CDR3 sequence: CASSQGQWDGYTF. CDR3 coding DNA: TGTGCCAGCAGTCAGGGACAGTGGGATGGCTACACCTTC.

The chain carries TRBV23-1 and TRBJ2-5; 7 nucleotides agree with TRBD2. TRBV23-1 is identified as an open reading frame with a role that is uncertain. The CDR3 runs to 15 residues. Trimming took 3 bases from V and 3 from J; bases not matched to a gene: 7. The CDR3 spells CASSHREARKETQYF. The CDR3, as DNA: TGCGCCAGCAGTCATCGGGAGGCCAGGAAAGAGACCCAGTACTTC.

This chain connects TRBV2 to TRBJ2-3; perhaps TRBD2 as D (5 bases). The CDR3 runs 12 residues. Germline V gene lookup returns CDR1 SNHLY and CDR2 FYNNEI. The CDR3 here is CASGAEADTQYF. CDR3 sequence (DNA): TGTGCGAGCGGAGCCGAAGCAGATACGCAGTATTTT.

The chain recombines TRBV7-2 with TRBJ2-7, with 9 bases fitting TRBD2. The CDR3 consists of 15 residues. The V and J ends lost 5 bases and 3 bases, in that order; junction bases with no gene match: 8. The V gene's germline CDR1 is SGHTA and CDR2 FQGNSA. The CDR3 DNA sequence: TGTGCCAGCAGCCCGACTAGCGGTGCTTTCTACGAGCAGTACTTC. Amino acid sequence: CASSPTSGAFYEQYF.

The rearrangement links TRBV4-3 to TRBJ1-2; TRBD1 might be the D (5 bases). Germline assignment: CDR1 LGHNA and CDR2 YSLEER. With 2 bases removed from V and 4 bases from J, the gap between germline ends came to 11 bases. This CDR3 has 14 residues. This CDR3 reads CASSQFGGGYGYTF. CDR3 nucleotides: TGCGCCAGCAGCCAATTCGGGGGGGGCTATGGCTACACCTTC.

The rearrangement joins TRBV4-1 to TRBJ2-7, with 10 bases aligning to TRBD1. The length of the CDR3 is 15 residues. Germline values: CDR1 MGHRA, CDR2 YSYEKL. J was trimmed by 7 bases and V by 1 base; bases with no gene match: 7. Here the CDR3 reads CASSQGGTGVWEQYF. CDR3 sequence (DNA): TGCGCCAGCAGCCAAGGAGGGACAGGGGTTTGGGAGCAGTACTTC.

DNA for the CDR3: TGTGCCAGCTCACCACCGGCTAGCGGGAGCCCAATTCGTGACAATGAGCAGTTCTTC. This translates into CASSPPASGSPIRDNEQFF. The V gene is TRBV18, the J gene TRBJ2-1; 10 bases match TRBD2. CDR3 length: 19 residues. The V gene end was trimmed by 0 bases and the J gene end by 5 bases; junction bases not matched to a gene: 13. Germline V gene sequence: CDR1 KGHSH, CDR2 LQKENI.

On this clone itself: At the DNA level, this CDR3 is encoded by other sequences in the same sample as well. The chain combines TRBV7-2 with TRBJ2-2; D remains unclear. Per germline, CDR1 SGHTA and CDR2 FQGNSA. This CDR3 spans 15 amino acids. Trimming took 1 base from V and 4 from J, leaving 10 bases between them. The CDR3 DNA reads TGTGCCAGCAGCTTAGGTCCCCCGGGCACCGGGGAGCTGTTTTTT. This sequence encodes CASSLGPPGTGELFF.

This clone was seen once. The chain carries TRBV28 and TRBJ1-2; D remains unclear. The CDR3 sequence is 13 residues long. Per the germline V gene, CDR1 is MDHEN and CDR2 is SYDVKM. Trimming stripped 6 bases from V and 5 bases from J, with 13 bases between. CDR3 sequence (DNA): TGTGCCAGCAGGATCGACATGAATTATGGCTACACCTTC. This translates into CASRIDMNYGYTF.

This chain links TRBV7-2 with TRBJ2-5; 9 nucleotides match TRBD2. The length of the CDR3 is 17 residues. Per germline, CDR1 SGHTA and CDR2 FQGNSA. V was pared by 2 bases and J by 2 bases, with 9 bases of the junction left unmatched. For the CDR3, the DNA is TGTGCCAGCAGCTTAAACAGGGGCGGGGGGGCACAAGAGACCCAGTACTTC. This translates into CASSLNRGGGAQETQYF.

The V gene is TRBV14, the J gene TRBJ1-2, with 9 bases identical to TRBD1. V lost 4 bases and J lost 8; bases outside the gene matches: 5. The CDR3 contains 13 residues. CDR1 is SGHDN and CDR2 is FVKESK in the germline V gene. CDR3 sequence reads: CASSLQGAGGYTF. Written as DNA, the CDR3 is TGTGCCAGCAGCCTACAGGGGGCCGGGGGCTACACCTTC.

The CDR3 DNA follows: TGCAGCGTGCGCTCCAGTTCCGCCGGAATCCCCCAGGGGAAACTGTTTTTT. This codes for CSVRSSSAGIPQGKLFF. V usage is TRBV29-1 and J usage is TRBJ1-4; perhaps TRBD1 as D (6 bases). This CDR3 contains 17 residues. Germline V gene data show CDR1 as SQVTM and CDR2 as ANQGSEA. Trimming shortened V by 6 bases and J by 11 bases, and 31 bases separated the two germline ends.